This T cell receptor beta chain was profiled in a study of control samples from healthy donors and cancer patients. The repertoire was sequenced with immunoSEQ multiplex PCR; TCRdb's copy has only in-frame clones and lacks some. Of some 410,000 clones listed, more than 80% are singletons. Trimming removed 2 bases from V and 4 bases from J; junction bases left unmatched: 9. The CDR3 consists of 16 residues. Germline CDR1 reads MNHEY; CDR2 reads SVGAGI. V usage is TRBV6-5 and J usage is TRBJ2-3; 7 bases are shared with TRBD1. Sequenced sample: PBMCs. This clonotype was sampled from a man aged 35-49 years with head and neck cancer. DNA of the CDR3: TGTGCCAGCAGTTACGCCCCACAGGGGTCGGCAGATACGCAGTATTTT. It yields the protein CASSYAPQGSADTQYF.